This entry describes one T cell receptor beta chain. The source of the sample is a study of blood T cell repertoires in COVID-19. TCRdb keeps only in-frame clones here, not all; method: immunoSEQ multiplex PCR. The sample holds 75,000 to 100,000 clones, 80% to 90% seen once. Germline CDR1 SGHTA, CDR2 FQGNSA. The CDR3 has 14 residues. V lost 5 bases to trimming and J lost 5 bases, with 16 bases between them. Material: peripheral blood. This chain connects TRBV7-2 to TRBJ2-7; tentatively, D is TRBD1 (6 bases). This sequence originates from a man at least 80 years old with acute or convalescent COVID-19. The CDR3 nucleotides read TGTGCCAGCAGCACCTCACAGGGATGGCACGAGCAGTACTTC. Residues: CASSTSQGWHEQYF.